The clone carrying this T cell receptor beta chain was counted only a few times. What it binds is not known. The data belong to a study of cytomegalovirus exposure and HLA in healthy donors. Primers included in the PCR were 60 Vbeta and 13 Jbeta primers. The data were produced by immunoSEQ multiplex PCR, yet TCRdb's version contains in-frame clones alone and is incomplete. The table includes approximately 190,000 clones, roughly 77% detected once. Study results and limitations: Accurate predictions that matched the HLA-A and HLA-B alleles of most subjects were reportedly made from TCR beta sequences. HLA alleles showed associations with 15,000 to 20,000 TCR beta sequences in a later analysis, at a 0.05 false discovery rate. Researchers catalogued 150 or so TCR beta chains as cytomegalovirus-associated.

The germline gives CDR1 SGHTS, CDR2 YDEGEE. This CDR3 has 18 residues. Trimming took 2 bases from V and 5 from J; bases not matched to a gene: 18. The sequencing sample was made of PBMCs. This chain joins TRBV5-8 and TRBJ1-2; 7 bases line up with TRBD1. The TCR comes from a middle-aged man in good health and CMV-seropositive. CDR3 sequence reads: CASSLTRKVTGAGYGYTF. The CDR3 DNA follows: TGTGCCAGCAGCTTAACCCGAAAGGTCACAGGGGCGGGGTATGGCTACACCTTC. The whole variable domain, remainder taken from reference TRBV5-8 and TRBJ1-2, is EAGVTQSPTHLIKTRGQQATLRCSPISGHTSVYWYQQALGLGLQFLLWYDEGEERNRGNFPPRFSGRQFPNYSSELNVNALELEDSALYLCASSLTRKVTGAGYGYTFGSGTRLTVV.